This T cell receptor (beta chain) derives from a study of beta chain features in type 1 diabetes. Study-wide points: For patients, the naive, central memory and Treg TCRB repertoires appeared more alike than for healthy donors. Diminished insertions and augmented deletions at VDJ junctions characterized type 1 diabetes patients.

The CDR3 is made up of 15 amino acids. The V end lost 4 bases, the J end lost 2 bases, and 14 bases lay between the germline ends. The germline CDR1 and CDR2 sequences are SGHRS and YFSETQ. The investigators reverse transcribed all of the isolated RNA, so they sequenced expressed TCRB transcripts. Sequenced by immunoSEQ multiplex PCR; TCRdb stores in-frame clones only, minus some. The repertoire consists of a few hundred thousand clones, with around 9.6% occurring once and the leading ten covering about 0.037%. Cells sorted by CD45RO/CCR7/CD25/CD127/CD95/CD27 comprised CD4+ naive, central memory, regulatory and stem cell-like memory cells. This clone appeared a few times. The target antigen is unknown.

The chain combines TRBV5-1 with TRBJ2-3; a weak D match, TRBD2 (5 bases). The source is a woman aged 18-29 years in good health. Sequencing was carried out using naive CD4+ T cells from blood. CDR3 nucleotides: TGCGCCAGCAGCCATGGAGTAGCGTTCACAGATACGCAGTATTTT. The encoded protein is CASSHGVAFTDTQYF.